The rows below give T cell receptor beta chains drawn from one sample of a study of shared clonotypes between healthy human individuals. TCRdb's copy holds only in-frame clones and misses some; the assay was immunoSEQ multiplex PCR. The sample lists around 2.1 million clones, approximately 96% occurring once. The material sequenced was naive CD4+ T cells sorted from blood. Receptors were obtained from a man between 18 and 29 years old in good health. Both conserved end residues are part of each CDR3. Fields, in order: V gene, D gene, J gene, clone size, CDR3 DNA, CDR3 protein. The D gene is left open where the match is weak. Clone sizes are given selectively: once, few, many, or a class where the clone is expanded.

v_gene: TRBV10-3; d_gene: TRBD2; j_gene: TRBJ2-5; abundance: NA; CDR3nt: TGTGCCATCACGGGAGGGAGTCGAGAGACCCAGTACTTC; CDR3aa: CAITGGSRETQYF
v_gene: TRBV11-2; d_gene: NA; j_gene: TRBJ2-5; abundance: NA; CDR3nt: TGTGCCAGCAGCTTAGGAAAAGGGGCGGAGACCCAGTACTTC; CDR3aa: CASSLGKGAETQYF
v_gene: TRBV5-1; d_gene: TRBD2; j_gene: TRBJ2-3; abundance: NA; CDR3nt: TGCGCCAGCAGGATGGGACTAGCGGGGAGCTTGCGAGATACGCAGTATTTT; CDR3aa: CASRMGLAGSLRDTQYF
v_gene: TRBV30; d_gene: NA; j_gene: TRBJ1-4; abundance: NA; CDR3nt: TGTGCCTGGAGCCCGGGACATCTGGGTGAAAAACTGTTTTTT; CDR3aa: CAWSPGHLGEKLFF
v_gene: TRBV27; d_gene: NA; j_gene: TRBJ2-4; abundance: NA; CDR3nt: TGTGCCAGCAGTTTATCGGGCGGGACAAAAAACATTCAGTACTTC; CDR3aa: CASSLSGGTKNIQYF
v_gene: TRBV18; d_gene: NA; j_gene: TRBJ2-7; abundance: once; CDR3nt: TGTGCCAGCTCACCAGGGACACCTGAATACGAGCAGTACTTC; CDR3aa: CASSPGTPEYEQYF
v_gene: TRBV6-5; d_gene: NA; j_gene: TRBJ2-6; abundance: NA; CDR3nt: TGTGCCAGCAGTTACAAGGGGGTTTCTGGGGCCAACGTCCTGACTTTC; CDR3aa: CASSYKGVSGANVLTF
v_gene: TRBV7-2; d_gene: NA; j_gene: TRBJ1-2; abundance: NA; CDR3nt: TGTGCCAGCAGCTACAGCAGCGGGCAAGGGTATGGCTACACCTTC; CDR3aa: CASSYSSGQGYGYTF
v_gene: TRBV6-6; d_gene: NA; j_gene: TRBJ2-2; abundance: NA; CDR3nt: TGTGCCAGCAGCACGGGGGGCCTAGCCGGGGAGCTGTTTTTT; CDR3aa: CASSTGGLAGELFF
v_gene: TRBV30; d_gene: TRBD1; j_gene: TRBJ1-1; abundance: NA; CDR3nt: TGTGCCTGGAGTTCGGGACAGAGAATGAACACTGAAGCTTTCTTT; CDR3aa: CAWSSGQRMNTEAFF
v_gene: TRBV5-1; d_gene: NA; j_gene: TRBJ2-1; abundance: NA; CDR3nt: TGCGCCAGCAGCTTCGCGGGGGCTAGCTCCTACAATGAGCAGTTCTTC; CDR3aa: CASSFAGASSYNEQFF
v_gene: TRBV6-1; d_gene: NA; j_gene: TRBJ1-4; abundance: NA; CDR3nt: TGTGCCAGCAGTCCACGGACCCTTAATGAAAAACTGTTTTTT; CDR3aa: CASSPRTLNEKLFF
v_gene: TRBV19; d_gene: TRBD1; j_gene: TRBJ1-1; abundance: NA; CDR3nt: TGTGCCAGTAGCCCAGGGGGGACCACTGAAGCTTTCTTT; CDR3aa: CASSPGGTTEAFF
v_gene: TRBV11-2; d_gene: NA; j_gene: TRBJ1-2; abundance: NA; CDR3nt: TGTGCCAGCAGGGCAATAGAGGGATATAATGGCTACACCTTC; CDR3aa: CASRAIEGYNGYTF
v_gene: TRBV28; d_gene: NA; j_gene: TRBJ2-7; abundance: NA; CDR3nt: TGTGCCAGCAGTTTATCCGGGGCCTACGAGCAGTACTTC; CDR3aa: CASSLSGAYEQYF
v_gene: TRBV11-2; d_gene: TRBD2; j_gene: TRBJ2-7; abundance: NA; CDR3nt: TGTGCCAGCAGCTTAGCCGCCGGGGGGATGTACGAGCAGTACTTC; CDR3aa: CASSLAAGGMYEQYF
v_gene: TRBV4-3; d_gene: NA; j_gene: TRBJ1-2; abundance: NA; CDR3nt: TGCGCCAGCAGCCAAGATAATTTGGGACAAAGCTATGGCTACACCTTC; CDR3aa: CASSQDNLGQSYGYTF
v_gene: TRBV5-1; d_gene: TRBD1; j_gene: TRBJ2-5; abundance: NA; CDR3nt: TGCGCCAGCAGCTTGTCCCCTACAGGGGCTGGCGAGACCCAGTACTTC; CDR3aa: CASSLSPTGAGETQYF
v_gene: TRBV6-1; d_gene: NA; j_gene: TRBJ1-1; abundance: NA; CDR3nt: TGTGCCAGCAGTGAAAGGGGTAGGGCCACTGAAGCTTTCTTT; CDR3aa: CASSERGRATEAFF
v_gene: TRBV21-1; d_gene: NA; j_gene: TRBJ1-5; abundance: NA; CDR3nt: TGTGCCAGCAGCAAAGTTGACGGTACGGGCAATCAGCCCCAGCATTTT; CDR3aa: CASSKVDGTGNQPQHF
v_gene: TRBV5-1; d_gene: NA; j_gene: TRBJ2-2; abundance: NA; CDR3nt: TGCGCCAGCAGCTTGCCGAACACCGGGGAGCTGTTTTTT; CDR3aa: CASSLPNTGELFF
v_gene: TRBV5-6; d_gene: NA; j_gene: TRBJ1-5; abundance: NA; CDR3nt: TGTGCCAGCAGCTTAAAAGGGGGTCAGCCCCAGCATTTT; CDR3aa: CASSLKGGQPQHF
v_gene: TRBV18; d_gene: NA; j_gene: TRBJ1-1; abundance: NA; CDR3nt: TGTGCCAGCTCATCACAGGGATACGACACTGAAGCTTTCTTT; CDR3aa: CASSSQGYDTEAFF
v_gene: TRBV7-9; d_gene: NA; j_gene: TRBJ2-2; abundance: NA; CDR3nt: TGTGCCAGCAGCTCCCTGAGGGGAAGTGGCACCGGGGAGCTGTTTTTT; CDR3aa: CASSSLRGSGTGELFF
v_gene: TRBV7-2; d_gene: TRBD2; j_gene: TRBJ2-7; abundance: NA; CDR3nt: TGTGCCAGCAGCTCCGGGACTAGCGATTACGAGCAGTACTTC; CDR3aa: CASSSGTSDYEQYF
v_gene: TRBV5-1; d_gene: NA; j_gene: TRBJ1-3; abundance: NA; CDR3nt: TGCGCCAGCAGCTTGGAGGGTACCTCTGGAAACACCATATATTTT; CDR3aa: CASSLEGTSGNTIYF
v_gene: TRBV10-2; d_gene: TRBD2; j_gene: TRBJ2-5; abundance: NA; CDR3nt: TGCGCCAGCGGACTAGCGGGGGTGTCAGAGACCCAGTACTTC; CDR3aa: CASGLAGVSETQYF
v_gene: TRBV10-3; d_gene: NA; j_gene: TRBJ1-5; abundance: NA; CDR3nt: TGTGCCATCAGTGATGGGGGGAAAGGGAGCAATCAGCCCCAGCATTTT; CDR3aa: CAISDGGKGSNQPQHF
v_gene: TRBV2; d_gene: NA; j_gene: TRBJ1-2; abundance: NA; CDR3nt: TGTGCCAGCAGTGAACAGGCAGGGTCAGGCTACACCTTC; CDR3aa: CASSEQAGSGYTF
v_gene: TRBV19; d_gene: NA; j_gene: TRBJ1-3; abundance: NA; CDR3nt: TGTGCCAGTACCCGCGGCCCTGGAAACACCATATATTTT; CDR3aa: CASTRGPGNTIYF
v_gene: TRBV10-3; d_gene: TRBD1; j_gene: TRBJ1-1; abundance: NA; CDR3nt: TGTGCCATCAGTGACCTACAGGGGCTGGGCACTGAAGCTTTCTTT; CDR3aa: CAISDLQGLGTEAFF
v_gene: TRBV7-2; d_gene: NA; j_gene: TRBJ1-4; abundance: NA; CDR3nt: TGTGCCAGCAGCCAAGGTGCAGCCCATGAAAAACTGTTTTTT; CDR3aa: CASSQGAAHEKLFF
v_gene: TRBV9; d_gene: NA; j_gene: TRBJ2-7; abundance: NA; CDR3nt: TGTGCCAGCAGCGTAGGGGCGGGGGCTAACTACGAGCAGTACTTC; CDR3aa: CASSVGAGANYEQYF
v_gene: TRBV6-6; d_gene: NA; j_gene: TRBJ2-6; abundance: NA; CDR3nt: TGTGCCAGCAGTTACTCGCCAGTCTCCGGGGCCAACGTCCTGACTTTC; CDR3aa: CASSYSPVSGANVLTF
v_gene: TRBV27; d_gene: NA; j_gene: TRBJ2-5; abundance: NA; CDR3nt: TGTGCCAGCAGTCTGGCCCACGGAGAGACCCAGTACTTC; CDR3aa: CASSLAHGETQYF
v_gene: TRBV6-4; d_gene: NA; j_gene: TRBJ1-2; abundance: once; CDR3nt: TGTGCCAGCAGTAACATGAGCTGGGGGCATCACTATGGCTACACCTTC; CDR3aa: CASSNMSWGHHYGYTF
v_gene: TRBV5-1; d_gene: NA; j_gene: TRBJ2-2; abundance: NA; CDR3nt: TGCGCCAGCAGCGGAGGACTAACGAACACCGGGGAGCTGTTTTTT; CDR3aa: CASSGGLTNTGELFF
v_gene: TRBV7-2; d_gene: TRBD2; j_gene: TRBJ2-7; abundance: NA; CDR3nt: TGTGCCAGCAGCCGGCAGGCAGCGGGAGGAGGGGAGCAGTACTTC; CDR3aa: CASSRQAAGGGEQYF
v_gene: TRBV7-2; d_gene: NA; j_gene: TRBJ2-3; abundance: NA; CDR3nt: TGTGCCAGCAGCTTAGTGGGTACAGATACGCAGTATTTT; CDR3aa: CASSLVGTDTQYF
v_gene: TRBV27; d_gene: TRBD1; j_gene: TRBJ2-4; abundance: NA; CDR3nt: TGTGCCAGCAGCCGGACAGGGACAGAATTAGCCAAAAACATTCAGTACTTC; CDR3aa: CASSRTGTELAKNIQYF
v_gene: TRBV5-1; d_gene: TRBD2; j_gene: TRBJ2-3; abundance: NA; CDR3nt: TGCGCCAGCAGCCGGACTAGCGGGATGAGCACAGATACGCAGTATTTT; CDR3aa: CASSRTSGMSTDTQYF
v_gene: TRBV10-3; d_gene: TRBD1; j_gene: TRBJ2-3; abundance: NA; CDR3nt: TGTGCCATCAGTCCGGGACAGGGGGCAACAGATACGCAGTATTTT; CDR3aa: CAISPGQGATDTQYF
v_gene: TRBV5-1; d_gene: NA; j_gene: TRBJ1-1; abundance: NA; CDR3nt: TGCGCCAGCAGCTATACGGACAGATTGAACACTGAAGCTTTCTTT; CDR3aa: CASSYTDRLNTEAFF
v_gene: TRBV18; d_gene: NA; j_gene: TRBJ2-3; abundance: NA; CDR3nt: TGTGCCAGCTCACTCCCGGCCACAGATACGCAGTATTTT; CDR3aa: CASSLPATDTQYF
v_gene: TRBV7-9; d_gene: TRBD1; j_gene: TRBJ1-5; abundance: NA; CDR3nt: TGTGCCAGCAGCTTAGATGGGACAGGGCGCAATCAGCCCCAGCATTTT; CDR3aa: CASSLDGTGRNQPQHF
v_gene: TRBV4-1; d_gene: TRBD1; j_gene: TRBJ2-1; abundance: once; CDR3nt: TGCGCCAGCAGCCAAGAGGGAGGAACAGGGGGCCGGAATGAGCAGTTCTTC; CDR3aa: CASSQEGGTGGRNEQFF
v_gene: TRBV27; d_gene: NA; j_gene: TRBJ1-1; abundance: NA; CDR3nt: TGTGCCAGCAGAATTACAGGTTTGGCTGAAGCTTTCTTT; CDR3aa: CASRITGLAEAFF